This T cell receptor (beta chain) appears in the sequencing data of a study of T cells after yellow fever vaccination. General study findings and limits: The presence of abundant clonotypes contaminating from the bulk population was possible in FACS-sorted repertoires.

Researchers made TCR cDNA using 5'RACE template switching, and this step added a universal primer site and UMIs. TCRdb called the 5' RACE reads again in MiXCR, with one record for every CDR3 protein. The table lists hundreds of thousands of distinct CDR3 sequences, over 4% of them singletons. Only a few counts were recorded for this clonotype. Antigen specificity is unknown. The material sequenced was PBMCs, taken 5 days after the yellow fever booster vaccination. This clonotype originated in a man younger than 30 who received the YFV17D yellow fever vaccine.

The CDR3 protein is CASSLERPHDNEQFF. For the CDR3, the DNA is TGCGCCAGCAGCTTGGAGCGGCCGCACGACAATGAGCAGTTCTTC. This chain uses TRBV5-1 with TRBJ2-1; D is perhaps TRBD2 (5 bases). Trimming removed 0 bases at V and 5 bases at J, with 12 bases between. CDR3 length: 15 residues. The germline V gene encodes CDR1 SGHRS and CDR2 YFSETQ.